These T cell receptor beta chains were read from a single sample in a study of T cell responses to AZD1222 COVID-19 vaccine. Libraries were prepared by immunoSEQ multiplex PCR; TCRdb keeps only in-frame clonotypes and omits some of them. The sample has some 120,000 clones, less than 90% seen once. The starting material was peripheral blood, obtained on day 0 of AZD1222 vaccination. The receptors originated from an adult in good health. Each CDR3 is given with its conserved first and last residue. Fields, in order: V gene, J gene, D gene, clone size, CDR3 protein, CDR3 DNA. The D gene is left open where the match is weak. Clone size is not always given. Where it is, it says once, few, many or a class for expanded clones.

V: TRBV13; J: TRBJ1-1; D: .; size: .; CDR3: CASSLETSPNTEAFF; DNA: TGTGCCAGCAGCTTGGAGACTTCCCCAAACACTGAAGCTTTCTTT
V: TRBV24-1; J: TRBJ2-7; D: TRBD1; size: .; CDR3: CATSDRQGGYEQYF; DNA: TGTGCCACCAGTGATCGACAGGGGGGCTACGAGCAGTACTTC
V: TRBV27; J: TRBJ1-5; D: .; size: .; CDR3: CASSLVGSVGNQPQHF; DNA: TGTGCCAGCAGTTTAGTGGGGTCAGTCGGTAATCAGCCCCAGCATTTT
V: TRBV9; J: TRBJ2-3; D: .; size: .; CDR3: CASSVGGSTDTQYF; DNA: TGTGCCAGCAGCGTTGGCGGAAGCACAGATACGCAGTATTTT
V: TRBV5-1; J: TRBJ1-1; D: .; size: .; CDR3: CASSLARGGGTEAFF; DNA: TGCGCCAGCAGCTTGGCCAGGGGTGGAGGCACTGAAGCTTTCTTT
V: TRBV12-1; J: TRBJ2-2; D: .; size: .; CDR3: CASSFGTRPKRGTGELFF; DNA: TGTGCCAGCAGCTTTGGGACTAGACCCAAGCGAGGCACCGGGGAGCTGTTTTTT
V: TRBV19; J: TRBJ2-6; D: .; size: .; CDR3: CASSILGGTSDSGANVLTF; DNA: TGTGCCAGTAGTATCTTGGGCGGAACCTCGGACTCTGGGGCCAACGTCCTGACTTTC
V: TRBV7-2; J: TRBJ2-7; D: .; size: .; CDR3: CASTLDGGPSYEQYF; DNA: TGTGCCAGCACCCTAGATGGGGGCCCCTCCTACGAGCAGTACTTC
V: TRBV5-1; J: TRBJ2-1; D: TRBD2; size: .; CDR3: CASSHPSGGNEQFF; DNA: TGCGCCAGCAGCCACCCTAGCGGGGGCAATGAGCAGTTCTTC
V: TRBV7-3; J: TRBJ2-3; D: .; size: .; CDR3: CASSSNPGLSSDTQYF; DNA: TGTGCCAGCAGCTCCAACCCAGGGTTATCTTCAGATACGCAGTATTTT
V: TRBV2; J: TRBJ2-1; D: .; size: .; CDR3: CASSEEGVGEQFF; DNA: TGTGCCAGCAGTGAGGAAGGGGTGGGTGAGCAGTTCTTC
V: TRBV5-1; J: TRBJ2-7; D: .; size: .; CDR3: CASSLDHGTYEQYF; DNA: TGCGCCAGCAGCTTGGATCACGGAACCTACGAGCAGTACTTC
V: TRBV2; J: TRBJ1-5; D: .; size: .; CDR3: CASSGDSNQPQHF; DNA: TGTGCCAGCAGTGGGGATAGCAATCAGCCCCAGCATTTT
V: TRBV19; J: TRBJ2-7; D: TRBD1; size: .; CDR3: CASSIRGPNEQYF; DNA: TGTGCCAGTAGTATCAGGGGGCCCAACGAGCAGTACTTC
V: TRBV4-3; J: TRBJ1-5; D: .; size: .; CDR3: CASSQLRGQPQHF; DNA: TGCGCCAGCAGCCAGCTTAGAGGTCAGCCCCAGCATTTT
V: TRBV14; J: TRBJ1-1; D: .; size: .; CDR3: CASSPKVGVSYTEAFF; DNA: TGTGCCAGCAGCCCCAAAGTAGGGGTTAGTTACACTGAAGCTTTCTTT
V: TRBV27; J: TRBJ1-2; D: .; size: once; CDR3: CASSSAGNYGYTF; DNA: TGTGCCAGCTCGAGTGCGGGGAACTATGGCTACACCTTC
V: TRBV5-8; J: TRBJ1-4; D: .; size: once; CDR3: CASSRGTQTNEKLFF; DNA: TGTGCCAGCAGCCGAGGGACACAAACTAATGAAAAACTGTTTTTT
V: TRBV3-1/TRBV3-2; J: TRBJ2-7; D: .; size: .; CDR3: CASTHSSVERYEQYF; DNA: TGTGCCAGCACCCATAGTTCGGTAGAAAGGTACGAGCAGTACTTC
V: TRBV18; J: TRBJ1-6; D: .; size: once; CDR3: CASSPREGLNSPLHF; DNA: TGTGCCAGCTCACCAAGGGAGGGACTTAATTCACCCCTCCACTTT
V: TRBV7-2; J: TRBJ2-7; D: TRBD1; size: .; CDR3: CASSFRASGQGTYEQYF; DNA: TGTGCCAGCAGCTTCAGAGCCTCCGGACAGGGGACCTACGAGCAGTACTTC
V: TRBV2; J: TRBJ2-2; D: TRBD2; size: .; CDR3: CASSGSGGAYTGELFF; DNA: TGTGCCAGCAGTGGCAGCGGGGGGGCCTACACCGGGGAGCTGTTTTTT
V: TRBV19; J: TRBJ1-4; D: .; size: few; CDR3: CASSPDRDGTNEKLFF; DNA: TGTGCCAGTAGTCCCGATAGGGACGGTACTAATGAAAAACTGTTTTTT
V: TRBV24-1; J: TRBJ1-2; D: .; size: .; CDR3: CATSDNYGYTF; DNA: TGTGCCACCAGTGACAATTATGGCTACACCTTC
V: TRBV29-1; J: TRBJ1-1; D: .; size: .; CDR3: CSVPQTGPGTEAFF; DNA: TGCAGCGTTCCACAAACCGGCCCGGGTACTGAAGCTTTCTTT
V: TRBV12-5; J: TRBJ2-1; D: .; size: .; CDR3: CASGLVPRLAGVEQFF; DNA: TGTGCTAGTGGTTTGGTCCCTAGGTTGGCCGGGGTTGAGCAGTTCTTC
V: TRBV7-9; J: TRBJ2-7; D: .; size: few; CDR3: CASSLDSVPTYEQYF; DNA: TGTGCCAGCAGCCTCGACAGCGTACCTACCTACGAGCAGTACTTC
V: TRBV28; J: TRBJ1-4; D: .; size: .; CDR3: CASMGANEKLFF; DNA: TGTGCCAGCATGGGTGCTAATGAAAAACTGTTTTTT
V: TRBV6-5; J: TRBJ1-1; D: .; size: .; CDR3: CASSVFTTNTEAFF; DNA: TGTGCCAGCAGCGTATTTACAACGAACACTGAAGCTTTCTTT
V: TRBV5-4; J: TRBJ2-2; D: TRBD1; size: .; CDR3: CASSAGQGDTGELFF; DNA: TGTGCCAGCAGCGCGGGACAGGGGGACACCGGGGAGCTGTTTTTT
V: TRBV7-3; J: TRBJ2-3; D: TRBD2; size: .; CDR3: CASTPDGGRRVNF; DNA: TGTGCCAGCACCCCAGATGGCGGGAGAAGGGTGAATTTT
V: TRBV5-8; J: TRBJ2-2; D: TRBD1; size: .; CDR3: CASSGGQGLNTGELFF; DNA: TGTGCCAGCAGCGGTGGACAGGGGCTGAACACCGGGGAGCTGTTTTTT
V: TRBV6-5; J: TRBJ1-5; D: .; size: once; CDR3: CASYQDRRDNQPQHF; DNA: TGTGCCAGCTATCAGGACAGACGAGACAATCAGCCCCAGCATTTT
V: TRBV7-9; J: TRBJ1-1; D: .; size: .; CDR3: CASSLHSALNTEAFF; DNA: TGTGCCAGCAGCTTACACTCGGCTTTGAACACTGAAGCTTTCTTT